The clone carrying this T cell receptor beta chain was picked up one time. The data were produced by immunoSEQ multiplex PCR, yet TCRdb's version contains in-frame clones alone and is incomplete. Among 130,000 to 150,000 clones listed, under 95% were seen once. The source of the sample is a study of T cell responses to AZD1222 COVID-19 vaccine. In germline, CDR1 is MNHEY, CDR2 SMNVEV (reference sequence). V lost 3 bases, J lost 11 bases, and 7 bases stayed unmatched. This CDR3 has 13 residues. This TCR derives from an adult in good health. The chain joins TRBV27 to TRBJ2-4; TRBD1 matches 7 bases. Sequenced material: peripheral blood, taken on day 0 of MenACWY control vaccination. The CDR3 is CASSFDRVSFQYF. The DNA for the CDR3 is TGTGCCAGCAGTTTCGACAGGGTTTCGTTTCAGTACTTC.